The clone carrying this T cell receptor (beta chain) turned up a few times. This sample stems from a study of preoperative IRX-2 immunotherapy in early breast cancer. TCRdb keeps only in-frame clones here, not all; method: immunoSEQ multiplex PCR. The sample carries fewer than 25,000 clones, about 90% recorded once. Treatment given: preoperative locoregional IRX-2 cytokine immunotherapy. This phase Ib study tested locoregional IRX-2 cytokine immunotherapy given before surgery. Germline V gene sequence: CDR1 MNHNS, CDR2 SASEGT. V lost 0 bases to trimming and J lost 5 bases, with 16 bases between them. The CDR3 is 16 residues long.

This chain uses TRBV6-1 with TRBJ2-5; D is tentatively TRBD1 or TRBD2 (7 bases each). The sequence derives from a human donor with breast cancer. The sequencing used tumor tissue, collected after IRX-2 immunotherapy. CDR3 sequence: CASSEAPGGGAETQYF. The DNA for the CDR3 is TGTGCCAGCAGTGAAGCGCCAGGGGGGGGCGCGGAGACCCAGTACTTC.